This T cell receptor beta chain derives from a study of T-cell memory formation after mild COVID-19. In the study overall: In these data, TCR clusters were largely donor specific.

TCRdb independently ran MiXCR on the 5' RACE reads; one entry per CDR3 protein. The sample comprises more than 250,000 distinct CDR3 sequences, 15% to 20% of which are singletons, and roughly 24% rests with the top ten. A remark on this clonotype: Its specificity is unknown.

Study-wide findings and caveats: Most CD4+ clones that shrank were in CM and EM, while CD8+ ones turned up in EMRA. Balance between CD4 and CD8 was seen in clones contracting day 15 to 85, and a CD4+ lean was seen in later expanders. Cross-reactive memory apparently joined, as some responding clones appeared in pre-infection memory.

This TCR was recovered from a young man who had mild COVID-19 (a few samples of this study predate the infection). Cell type and time point are not known. The sequenced sample was PBMCs or a T cell subset sorted from them (not recorded which).

The CDR3 nucleotides read TGCAGTGCTCAGGGGGGAGCCCAAAGCCAAGCTTTCTTT. Protein: CSAQGGAQSQAFF. This chain joins TRBV20-1 and TRBJ1-1; 7 bases align to TRBD1. V was clipped by 5 bases and J by 9 bases; unmatched bases: 12. Germline V gene data show CDR1 as DFQATT and CDR2 as SNEGSKA (reference sequence). The CDR3 runs to 13 residues.